Following are 23 T cell receptor beta chains from one sample sequenced in a study of graft-versus-host responses after intestinal transplantation. The data were produced by immunoSEQ multiplex PCR, yet TCRdb's version contains in-frame clones alone and is incomplete. This sample has about 90,000 clones, with about 94% found just once. These receptors have no known antigen. The sample in question was unstimulated CD4+ T cells sorted from spleen or lymph node cells, obtained before transplant. The receptors were gathered from a human donor who was the organ donor for an intestinal transplant.

The V and J genes are TRBV2 and TRBJ1-6; D is perhaps TRBD1 (6 bases). The germline gives CDR1 SNHLY, CDR2 FYNNEI. The ends were cut back, 9 bases at V and 8 bases at J, with 14 bases in the middle. The CDR3 is 13 amino acids. The CDR3 here is CASAGGADSPLHF. The CDR3 DNA sequence: TGTGCCAGTGCCGGGGGGGCTGATTCACCCCTCCACTTT.

CDR3 in amino acids: CASSFRLGGYEQYF. As DNA, the CDR3 is TGTGCCAGCAGTTTCCGGCTGGGGGGATACGAGCAGTACTTC. The chain combines TRBV27 with TRBJ2-7; maybe TRBD2 (6 bases). The V end lost 3 bases, the J end lost 4 bases, and 13 bases lay between the germline ends. The CDR3 sequence is 14 residues long. The V gene's germline CDR1 is MNHEY and CDR2 SMNVEV (reference sequence).

The chain is built from TRBV27 and TRBJ1-4, with D perhaps matching TRBD1 (6 bases). The V end lost 4 bases, the J end lost 10 bases, and 16 bases lay between the germline ends. The CDR3 has 14 residues. Germline values: CDR1 MNHEY, CDR2 SMNVEV (reference sequence). The CDR3 region is CASSSTAGVGKLFF. The CDR3 DNA reads TGTGCCAGCAGTTCAACGGCAGGGGTGGGAAAACTGTTTTTT.

V is TRBV5-1 and J is TRBJ1-2, with D unresolved. CDR3 size: 12 residues. Germline V gene data show CDR1 as SGHRS and CDR2 as YFSETQ. V was cut by 0 bases and J by 3 bases, with 3 bases left in between. As DNA, the CDR3 is TGCGCCAGCAGCTTGGATTACTATGGCTACACCTTC. As protein: CASSLDYYGYTF.

The chain joins TRBV6-6 to TRBJ1-5; D possibly corresponds to TRBD1 (5 bases). From germline, CDR1 is MNHNY and CDR2 SVGAGI (reference sequence). Trimming cost V 2 bases and J 1 base, with 9 bases left between them. The length of the CDR3 is 15 residues. The CDR3 here is CASSYAGQSNQPQHF. CDR3 DNA: TGTGCCAGCAGTTACGCCGGACAAAGCAATCAGCCCCAGCATTTT.

This clone occurred once. Sequence at one end of the junction differs from germline and may be a read error. The V call is TRBV7-7, the J call TRBJ2-2, with 13 bases that match TRBD2. CDR3 size: 15 residues. The germline gives CDR1 SSHAT, CDR2 FNYEAQ (reference sequence). CDR3: CASSEGLAGIGELFF. The CDR3 DNA reads as TGTGCTAGCAGCGAGGGACTAGCGGGGATCGGGGAGCTGTTTTTT.

The rearrangement links TRBV29-1 to TRBJ2-7; D perhaps matches TRBD2 (7 bases). The CDR3 contains 13 residues. Germline CDR1 SQVTM, CDR2 ANQGSEA. The germline V and J ends were trimmed by 5 bases and 1 base, with 12 bases remaining between them. The CDR3 reads CSVSGDTSYEQYF. The CDR3 coding sequence is TGCAGCGTTAGCGGGGACACGTCCTACGAGCAGTACTTC.

This rearrangement joins TRBV19 to TRBJ1-2; D remains ambiguous. Trimming took 0 bases from V and 8 from J, leaving 16 bases between them. CDR1 is LNHDA, CDR2 SQIVND, per germline (reference sequence). The CDR3 totals 15 residues. The CDR3 DNA sequence: TGTGCCAGTAGTATAGAGGAGGGTTGGTGGTCCGGCTACACCTTC. The encoded protein is CASSIEEGWWSGYTF.

This sequence joins TRBV19 and TRBJ1-2, with 7 nucleotides matching TRBD1. Germline V gene lookup returns CDR1 LNHDA and CDR2 SQIVND (reference sequence). The trim removed 4 bases at V and 0 bases at J, leaving 11 bases unmatched. The CDR3 is 17 residues long. In DNA, the CDR3 is TGTGCCAGTAGTACAACGCGACAGGGAGTCACTAACTATGGCTACACCTTC. Translating gives CASSTTRQGVTNYGYTF. The full variable domain, rest sourced from reference TRBV19 and TRBJ1-2, is DGGITQSPKYLFRKEGQNVTLSCEQNLNHDAMYWYRQDPGQGLRLIYYSQIVNDFQKGDIAEGYSVSREKKESFPLTVTSAQKNPTAFYLCASSTTRQGVTNYGYTFGSGTRLTVV.

The rearrangement links TRBV28 to TRBJ1-4; D not resolved. V lost 6 bases to trimming and J lost 4 bases, with 21 bases between them. CDR3 length: 17 amino acids. Germline assignment: CDR1 MDHEN and CDR2 SYDVKM. DNA of the CDR3: TGTGCCAGCAGCAGTTTTCTCGGCGCAAACGGTAATGAAAAACTGTTTTTT. Protein sequence: CASSSFLGANGNEKLFF.

V and J are TRBV6-5 and TRBJ1-1; 7 bases agree with TRBD1. Unmatched junction bases numbered 7, after V lost 6 bases and J lost 0 bases. The V gene's germline CDR1 is MNHEY and CDR2 SVGAGI. The CDR3 totals 15 residues. CDR3 in DNA: TGTGCCAGCAGACGAGGGAGGGGGCTGAACACTGAAGCTTTCTTT. The encoded protein is CASRRGRGLNTEAFF.

This clone was recorded only once. The chain couples TRBV7-8 to TRBJ2-1; 8 nucleotides match TRBD2. The germline V gene has CDR1 SGHVS and CDR2 FQNEAQ. Germline trimming cut 3 bases from V and 3 bases from J; bases unmatched to any gene: 7. CDR3 size: 16 residues. Here the CDR3 DNA reads TGTGCCAGCAGCTTCCGAGCGGGGGCATTCTACAATGAGCAGTTCTTC. It is translated as CASSFRAGAFYNEQFF. The whole variable domain, remainder taken from reference TRBV7-8 and TRBJ2-1, is GAGVSQSPRYKVAKRGQDVALRCDPISGHVSLFWYQQALGQGPEFLTYFQNEAQLDKSGLPSDRFFAERPEGSVSTLKIQRTQQEDSAVYLCASSFRAGAFYNEQFFGPGTRLTVL.

This chain links TRBV7-3 with TRBJ2-3; tentatively, D is TRBD2 (5 bases). CDR1 is SGHTA, CDR2 FQGTGA, per germline. The CDR3 loop spans 14 amino acids. Trimming took 5 bases from V and 4 from J, leaving 13 bases between them. CDR3 coding DNA: TGTGCCAGCAGCCCTTATGCACTAGCAGATACGCAGTATTTT. This translates into CASSPYALADTQYF.

V is TRBV6-5 and J is TRBJ2-7, with D possibly being TRBD1 or TRBD2 (5 bases each). There are 15 residues in the CDR3. Germline V gives CDR1 MNHEY, CDR2 SVGAGI. V was clipped by 6 bases and J by 3 bases, with 18 bases between them. CDR3 sequence: CASRPGTSNLYEQYF. CDR3 coding DNA: TGTGCCAGCAGGCCCGGGACGTCGAACCTCTACGAGCAGTACTTC.

The CDR3 DNA reads as TGCGCCAGCAGCACCGACAGGGGGCTCTATGGCTACACCTTC. It codes for CASSTDRGLYGYTF. The V and J genes are TRBV5-1 and TRBJ1-2, with 10 bases that match TRBD1. The V gene's germline CDR1 is SGHRS and CDR2 YFSETQ. Trimming cost V 4 bases and J 4 bases; bases outside gene matches: 4. CDR3 length equals 14 residues.

The rearrangement uses TRBV4-2 and TRBJ2-7; possible D gene TRBD1, 6 bases. This CDR3 is 15 amino acids long. Germline CDR1 LGHNA, CDR2 YNFKEQ. The ends were cut back, 0 bases at V and 5 bases at J, with 14 bases in the middle. The CDR3 DNA reads TGTGCCAGCAGCCAAGACAGGACAGAAGGTAACGAGCAGTACTTC. Its translation: CASSQDRTEGNEQYF.

This chain joins TRBV6-5 and TRBJ1-4; tentatively, D is TRBD1 (5 bases). Germline V gene data show CDR1 as MNHEY and CDR2 as SVGAGI. Trimming removed 2 bases from V and 8 bases from J, with 15 bases in between. The CDR3 totals 15 residues. CDR3 loop: CASSYRGLSAEKLFF. DNA for the CDR3: TGTGCCAGCAGTTACCGGGGCCTCTCGGCGGAAAAACTGTTTTTT.

The chain links TRBV4-1 to TRBJ2-3, with 13 nucleotides matching TRBD2. Germline V gives CDR1 MGHRA, CDR2 YSYEKL. V lost 0 bases to trimming and J lost 3 bases; unmatched junction nucleotides: 12. This CDR3 region has 20 residues. CDR3 sequence (DNA): TGCGCCAGCAGCCAAGATCCCACTAGCGGGGGGGCATACGTTACAGATACGCAGTATTTT. It yields the protein CASSQDPTSGGAYVTDTQYF.

J is TRBJ2-1 and V is TRBV11-2, with unresolved D. This CDR3 region has 11 residues. From germline, CDR1 is SGHAT and CDR2 FQNNGV. V lost 5 bases to trimming and J lost 5 bases, with 4 bases between them. The CDR3, as DNA: TGTGCCAGCAGCCAGAACAATGAGCAGTTCTTC. This sequence encodes CASSQNNEQFF.

The chain employs TRBV6-5 and TRBJ1-1, with D possibly being TRBD1 (5 bases). Trimming shortened V by 6 bases and J by 2 bases, and 7 bases separated the two germline ends. The CDR3 runs 12 residues. Germline values: CDR1 MNHEY, CDR2 SVGAGI. The CDR3 is CASRTVNTEAFF. The CDR3 coding sequence is TGTGCCAGCAGGACAGTTAACACTGAAGCTTTCTTT.

V is TRBV7-2 and J is TRBJ2-1, with 8 bases fitting TRBD1. J lost 12 bases, V lost 2 bases, and 6 bases had no gene match. The CDR3 contains 13 residues. Germline-derived CDR1 and CDR2 are SGHTA and FQGNSA. This chain's CDR3 is CASSLTKGQGQFF. In DNA form, the CDR3 reads TGTGCCAGCAGCTTAACCAAAGGACAGGGGCAGTTCTTC.

This chain connects TRBV18 to TRBJ2-7, with 12 bases matching TRBD1. Trimming removed 0 bases from V and 7 bases from J; junction bases left unmatched: 13. The CDR3 is made up of 18 amino acids. Germline V gives CDR1 KGHSH, CDR2 LQKENI. CDR3 sequence: CASSPPRGTGGNWGEQYF. The DNA of the CDR3 is TGTGCCAGCTCACCACCGAGAGGGACAGGGGGCAATTGGGGAGAGCAGTACTTC. The variable domain in full, completed from reference TRBV18 and TRBJ2-7, reads NAGVMQNPRHLVRRRGQEARLRCSPMKGHSHVYWYRQLPEEGLKFMVYLQKENIIDESGMPKERFSAEFPKEGPSILRIQQVVRGDSAAYFCASSPPRGTGGNWGEQYFGPGTRLTVT.

V and J are TRBV7-9 and TRBJ1-3, with D perhaps matching TRBD1 (5 bases). The CDR3 is 14 amino acids. In germline, CDR1 is SEHNR, CDR2 FQNEAQ (reference sequence). Between the trimmed V and J ends, which lost 8 bases and 4 bases, there was a span of 15 bases. The CDR3 DNA follows: TGTGCCAGCCACGAAAGGGGTTCAGGAAACACCATATATTTT. Protein product: CASHERGSGNTIYF.